Listed here is a single TCR beta chain. The specificity of this receptor is unknown. Base quality data are lacking; no much larger clone is found one base away. TCRbeta CDR3 regions were amplified from genomic DNA using the immunoSEQ Assay, a bias-controlled multiplex PCR. The original pipeline was this. Nucleated cell counts per sample were estimated from amplification of reference gene primers within the assay. To quantify the absolute abundance of each unique TCRbeta CDR3 rearrangement, sequence reads were collapsed and filtered. For each sample, productive Simpson clonality was calculated as the square root of Simpson's diversity index over productive rearrangements. Drawn from immuneACCESS, this table holds only the in-frame rearrangements with V and J called that TCRdb kept. Clones are partly lost; checked studies trace under half to an unresolved V gene and leave the rest unexplained. The V and J calls and clone size are taken from that table; D and trimming were inferred from the DNA. The sample table records 120,000 or so clones; approximately 85% of these occur just once. The ten most abundant clones make up roughly 17% of the sample.

The data originate from a study of blood T cell repertoires in COVID-19 (dated by TCRdb to about 2020). For the wider study: Collaborator samples came from the United States, Italy and Spain and covered acute and convalescent phases of COVID-19. Nearly every sample came with metadata listing a de-identified subject ID, COVID-19 status, age in years and sex. Where available, HLA class I and class II types were obtained from metadata supplied by the sample provider rather than from assay-based typing. The material from the prospective study consisted of cDNA or gDNA derived from T cells, B-cell-depleted T cells, or PBMCs. The repertoires were released in a freely available public database meant as a resource for research on the immune response to SARS-CoV-2. Samples were obtained from the ongoing ImmuneRACE study (first 160 participants) and from 1,254 subjects provided by 6 global collaborators. The dataset comprised deeply sampled blood TCRbeta repertoires from subjects exposed to, actively infected with, or recovered from COVID-19.

What the study reported, not specific to this receptor: Clinical and demographic metadata were provided uncurated, with the amount varying by source and participant.

One collaborating source in Seattle enrolled patients during active infection and followed them longitudinally through the course of disease. Collaborating institutions collected whole blood in K2EDTA tubes following their own protocols. For TCRbeta analysis, collaborators shipped samples as frozen whole blood, isolated PBMCs, or DNA extracted from either of those sample types. The clonotype originates from a man in his thirties or forties with COVID-19, enrolled during active disease. Sequences were obtained from peripheral blood.

Here the CDR3 is given as CASSPFKTMGGNSPLHF. The nucleotides are TGTGCCAGCAGCCCTTTTAAAACGATGGGGGGTAATTCACCCCTCCACTTT. This chain joins TRBV6-2 or TRBV6-3 to TRBJ1-6, with TRBD1 perhaps the D gene, on 5 matching bases. CDR1 MNHEY and CDR2 SVGEGT are derived from the germline V gene. The CDR3 has 17 amino acids, counting the end cysteine and phenylalanine. The entry retains the CDR3 DNA only, 51 bases that are in frame from base 1. The junction shows trimming of 6 bases on V and 6 bases on J, plus 21 bases between the germline ends.